This T cell receptor beta chain was obtained from a study of T cells in Graves' hyperthyroidism and ophthalmopathy. Across the whole study: At the time of initial diagnosis and before any treatment, peripheral blood was collected.

CDR1 is SGHDT and CDR2 is YYEEEE in the germline V gene. The V end was cut by 0 bases, the J end by 1 base, with 10 bases between. This CDR3 contains 15 residues. The source material, RNA transcripts, was used to amplify TCR beta CDR3 regions. The study used the HTBI primer set for a first-round RT-PCR of the TCR CDR3. TCRdb re-analysed the multiplex PCR reads in MiXCR, keeping a single row per CDR3 protein. This table has under 350,000 distinct CDR3 sequences, under 25% appearing once. This clonotype was counted ten times or more. Lactation, pregnancy, other autoimmune disease or uncontrolled infection led to exclusion of patients.

The chain has TRBV5-6 and TRBJ1-1; perhaps TRBD1 as D (5 bases). This clonotype was sampled from a woman between 45 and 65 years old with Graves' hyperthyroidism. The sample consisted of blood. The CDR3: CASSLAAGWNTEAFF. The CDR3 DNA follows: TGTGCCAGCAGCTTGGCCGCAGGGTGGAACACTGAAGCTTTCTTT.